The 8 T cell receptor beta chains in this list originate from one sample, sequenced in a study of cytomegalovirus exposure and HLA in healthy donors. A multiplex PCR was run with 60 Vbeta primers and 13 Jbeta primers. The repertoire was sequenced with immunoSEQ multiplex PCR; TCRdb's copy has only in-frame clones and lacks some. This sample has 150,000 or so clones, with roughly 80% found just once. What was sequenced was PBMCs. These receptor sequences come from a woman between 40 and 50 years old in good health and CMV-seronegative.

J is TRBJ2-4 and V is TRBV9, with D maybe TRBD2 (6 bases). The ends were cut back, 4 bases at V and 0 bases at J, with 20 bases in the middle. This CDR3 is built from 18 residues. Germline-derived CDR1 and CDR2 are SGDLS and YYNGEE. Here the CDR3 DNA reads TGTGCCAGCAGCAGAGGCGGTAGCGGAGTACTAGCCAAAAACATTCAGTACTTC. Its translation: CASSRGGSGVLAKNIQYF.

This chain uses TRBV28 with TRBJ1-3; D is ambiguous. Germline values: CDR1 MDHEN, CDR2 SYDVKM. This CDR3 is built from 15 residues. Trimming stripped 7 bases from V and 3 bases from J, with 16 bases between. The DNA of the CDR3 is TGTGCCAGCACCCCCGTCCGCGGGGATGGAAACACCATATATTTT. Protein: CASTPVRGDGNTIYF.

The V call is TRBV5-1, the J call TRBJ2-7, with TRBD2 as a possible D gene (6 bases). V lost 4 bases to trimming and J lost 6 bases, with 17 bases between them. The CDR3 has 14 residues. Germline assignment: CDR1 SGHRS and CDR2 YFSETQ. The CDR3 DNA reads TGCGCCAGCAGCCCCGGCGGGAAGTTCGGCGAGCAGTACTTC. It translates to CASSPGGKFGEQYF.

V and J are TRBV19 and TRBJ1-1, with TRBD1 as a possible D gene (6 bases). This CDR3 spans 15 amino acids. V was clipped by 7 bases and J by 1 base, with 16 bases between them. The germline V gene has CDR1 LNHDA and CDR2 SQIVND (reference sequence). CDR3 DNA: TGTGCCAGTACCCCTGCTCAGGGGCCGAACACTGAAGCTTTCTTT. Translating it yields CASTPAQGPNTEAFF.

The chain links TRBV2 to TRBJ2-3; D not resolved. Between the trimmed V and J ends, which lost 0 bases and 5 bases, there was a span of 3 bases. The CDR3 sequence is 12 residues long. CDR1 SNHLY and CDR2 FYNNEI come from the germline V gene. CDR3 nucleotide sequence: TGTGCCAGCAGTGAAGCCCGAGATACGCAGTATTTT. It yields the protein CASSEARDTQYF.

The chain combines TRBV7-8 with TRBJ1-5, with 9 bases matching TRBD1. The germline gives CDR1 SGHVS, CDR2 FQNEAQ. V shed 1 base, J shed 1 base, and the junction held 2 bases outside the gene matches. This CDR3 comprises 16 residues. CDR3 sequence reads: CASSLDGTGSNQPQHF. CDR3 sequence (DNA): TGTGCCAGCAGCTTAGATGGGACAGGGAGCAATCAGCCCCAGCATTTT.

The chain links TRBV7-2 to TRBJ2-2; D perhaps matches TRBD1 (5 bases). Trimming pared 5 bases from V and 1 base from J, leaving 11 bases between. This CDR3 has 15 residues. Germline V CDR1 and CDR2: SGHTA, FQGNSA. CDR3 protein: CASSKGAVNTGELFF. CDR3 sequence (DNA): TGTGCCAGCAGCAAAGGGGCTGTGAACACCGGGGAGCTGTTTTTT. Filled out from reference TRBV7-2 and TRBJ2-2, the complete variable domain reads GAGVSQSPSNKVTEKGKDVELRCDPISGHTALYWYRQSLGQGLEFLIYFQGNSAPDKSGLPSDRFSAERTGGSVSTLTIQRTQQEDSAVYLCASSKGAVNTGELFFGEGSRLTVL.

This chain links TRBV14 with TRBJ2-7, with TRBD1 as a possible D gene (5 bases). The ends were cut back, 2 bases at V and 0 bases at J, with 14 bases in the middle. Germline V lookup: CDR1 SGHDN, CDR2 FVKESK. The CDR3 runs 16 residues. The CDR3 spells CASSQSPYRGSYEQYF. The DNA for the CDR3 is TGTGCCAGCAGCCAAAGCCCCTATAGGGGCTCCTACGAGCAGTACTTC.